This T cell receptor beta chain came from a study of immune cell composition in non-small cell lung cancer. The normal lung sample lay at least 3 cm, and maximally far, from the tumour. Frozen unsorted single-cell suspensions supplied the genomic DNA. This clone rates as large. Clones were read by immunoSEQ multiplex PCR, and TCRdb kept only the in-frame ones, dropping some. The table includes roughly 16,000 clones, 77% detected once. Germline lookup yields CDR1 SGHTA and CDR2 FQGNSA. This CDR3 spans 15 amino acids. V shed 1 base, J shed 7 bases, and the junction held 2 bases outside the gene matches. This same sample was also taken into another study, of CD4 T cells in lung cancer. That source notes: Patients had adenocarcinoma or squamous carcinoma and were aged 60 to 69. Prior treatments included platinum chemotherapy, and some patients had nivolumab or pembrolizumab. Possibly, some blood-derived responses are in vitro primed naive T cells.

The sequenced material came from non-adjacent lung tissue. This clonotype was obtained from a human donor with non-small cell lung cancer. The rearrangement uses TRBV7-2 and TRBJ1-6, with 9 bases aligning to TRBD1. In nucleotides, the CDR3 is TGTGCCAGCAGCTTAGGGGGGACAGGGAATTCACCCCTCCACTTT. It encodes CASSLGGTGNSPLHF.